This TCR beta chain derives from a study of blood T cells in healthy people across ages. The CDR3 consists of 14 residues. Germline-derived CDR1 and CDR2 are SGHNT and YYREEE (reference sequence). The second PCR ran about 6 to 11 cycles with a sample-barcoded 5' primer and J-beta primers. One entry per CDR3 protein, called by TCRdb with MiXCR from the 5' RACE reads. In the table there are 450,000 to 650,000 distinct CDR3 sequences, under 30% of which are singletons. This sample was shared with a second study, whose subject was T cells of mothers and their children.

The TCR comes from a boy between 10 and 17 years old in good health. The sample consisted of blood. This rearrangement joins TRBV5-4 to TRBJ2-5, with TRBD1 identical over 11 bases. The J call may not be correct, given that the DNA end is closer to TRBJ2-1. The CDR3 bases are TGTGCCAGCAGCTTTAGGACAGGGGGCGATGAGCAGTTCTTC. Translating it yields CASSFRTGGDEQFF.